The entry that follows covers one TCR beta chain sequence. The CDR3 is 14 residues long. Trimming removed 4 bases at V and 6 bases at J, with 13 bases between. CDR1 is ENHRY, CDR2 SYGVKD, per germline. In the authors' workflow: Researchers report that nucleated cell counts were estimated from reference gene primer amplification. TCRdb keeps only in-frame clones here, not all; method: immunoSEQ multiplex PCR. The V and J calls and the clone size are those of that table, but D and trimming were determined from the DNA. The table lists approximately 280,000 clones, 70% to 90% of them singletons. The data were taken from a study of blood T cell repertoires in COVID-19.

The TCR was taken from a woman aged 70-85 years with acute or convalescent COVID-19. The sequenced sample was peripheral blood. The rearrangement links TRBV10-3 to TRBJ1-5, with a possible D match to TRBD1 (5 bases). The CDR3 here is CAISGAGRSQPQHF. The CDR3 nucleotides read TGTGCCATCAGTGGGGCAGGGCGTTCTCAGCCCCAGCATTTT.